These 10 T cell receptor beta chains were sequenced from one sample in a study of regulatory T cells in long-lasting Graves disease. Sample time point: newly diagnosed GD, antithyroid drugs for less than 3 months. RNA from PBMCs was the source of the TCR library. iRepertoire HTBI primers and Arm-PCR of CDR3 regions built TCR beta libraries. MiXCR was run by TCRdb on the multiplex PCR reads, yielding one entry per CDR3 protein. Of 560,000 or so distinct CDR3 sequences listed, about 16% are singletons. The same data also went into a second study, on T cells in Graves' hyperthyroidism and ophthalmopathy.

The sample was peripheral blood mononuclear cells (PBMCs), taken at new diagnosis, from a patient treated with antithyroid drugs. These receptors came from a man aged 18 to 30 with Graves disease.

This clonotype was detected many times. The chain uses TRBV12-5 and TRBJ1-1; a possible D gene is TRBD1 (5 bases). The CDR3 loop spans 16 amino acids. The V gene lost 5 bases and the J gene lost 4 bases, with 20 bases spanning the gap. From germline, CDR1 is LGHNT and CDR2 FRNRAP. CDR3 nucleotide sequence: TGTGCTAGTGGTCCCCACGGTGACGGGGGGGTCACTGAAGCTTTCTTT. It yields the protein CASGPHGDGGVTEAFF.

This clonotype was detected many times. This chain links TRBV3-1 with TRBJ1-1; D remains ambiguous. Trimming cost V 1 base and J 8 bases, with 5 bases left between them. This CDR3 region has 11 residues. CDR1 is LGHDT, CDR2 YNNKEL, per germline (reference sequence). For the CDR3, the DNA is TGTGCCAGCAGCCAAGCGGGAGAAGCTTTCTTT. As protein: CASSQAGEAFF.

This clonotype was observed many times. This chain connects TRBV7-9 to TRBJ2-7, with 8 bases lining up with TRBD1. The CDR3 runs 15 residues. Germline CDR1 and CDR2: SEHNR and FQNEAQ (reference sequence). V lost 7 bases, J lost 1 base, and 9 bases stayed unmatched. DNA for the CDR3: TGTGCCAGCACCGATGGGACAGGATATTCCTACGAGCAGTACTTC. This gives the protein CASTDGTGYSYEQYF.

About this clonotype itself: A much larger clone is a single base away; this may be a read error. This CDR3 is missing its conserved last phenylalanine or tryptophan, likely due to a read error. The chain employs TRBV10-3 and TRBJ1-5; D uncertain. Germline CDR1 and CDR2: ENHRY and SYGVKD. The CDR3 is 15 amino acids. Trimming cost V 0 bases and J 2 bases, with 8 bases left between them. The CDR3 DNA reads TGTGCCATCAGTGAGTCGAGCTTAGGCAATCAGCCCCAGCATCTT. Translation gives CAISESSLGNQPQHL.

As for this clonotype: This may come from a read error, since a much larger clone is one base off. The chain carries TRBV18 and TRBJ2-3; 9 bases line up with TRBD1. The V gene's germline CDR1 is KGHSH and CDR2 LQKENI. CDR3 length equals 14 residues. The CDR3 coding sequence is TGTGTCAGCTCGCCCGGGACAGGGTTGTATACGCAGTATTTT. Translating gives CVSSPGTGLYTQYF.

This clonotype came up many times. This chain joins TRBV5-1 and TRBJ2-2; the match to TRBD2 covers 9 bases. The CDR3 loop spans 16 amino acids. The germline V gene encodes CDR1 SGHRS and CDR2 YFSETQ. With 0 bases clipped from V and 5 bases from J, the junction kept 5 bases outside the gene matches. The CDR3 region has the DNA TGCGCCAGCAGCTTGGATCCTAGCGGGACAACCGGGGAGCTGTTTTTT. It yields the protein CASSLDPSGTTGELFF.

Only a few counts were recorded for this clonotype. The chain uses TRBV6-5 and TRBJ1-2; D is possibly TRBD1 (6 bases). Germline V lookup: CDR1 MNHEY, CDR2 SVGAGI. The CDR3 is made up of 17 amino acids. The V gene lost 0 bases and the J gene lost 0 bases, with 14 bases spanning the gap. CDR3 bases: TGTGCCAGCAGTTACTCGAGGTGGGGGCGGTCTAACTATGGCTACACCTTC. It translates to CASSYSRWGRSNYGYTF.

J is TRBJ1-6 and V is TRBV5-5; TRBD1 might be the D (5 bases). Trimming removed 2 bases at V and 7 bases at J, with 22 bases between. Germline assignment: CDR1 SGHKS and CDR2 YYEKEE (reference sequence). The length of the CDR3 is 18 residues. CDR3 in amino acids: CASSFAAGPYLGNSPLHF. In DNA, the CDR3 is TGTGCCAGCAGCTTCGCAGCGGGACCCTACCTAGGCAATTCACCCCTCCACTTT.

This clonotype has a count of ten or more. The CDR3 is CASSEVERIYEQYF. In DNA form, the CDR3 reads TGTGCCAGCAGTGAAGTCGAGCGCATCTACGAGCAGTACTTC. V is TRBV25-1 and J is TRBJ2-7; the D is unclear. CDR1 MGHDK and CDR2 SYGVNS come from the germline V gene. V lost 2 bases and J 3 bases, leaving 11 bases between the germline ends. The CDR3 spans 14 residues.

The chain recombines TRBV5-1 with TRBJ2-2, with TRBD2 matching 7 bases. The CDR3 is made up of 16 amino acids. Per germline, CDR1 SGHRS and CDR2 YFSETQ. V was pared by 0 bases and J by 0 bases, with 2 bases of the junction left unmatched. The CDR3 sequence is CASSLVAGSNTGELFF. The CDR3 nucleotides read TGCGCCAGCAGCTTGGTAGCGGGTTCGAACACCGGGGAGCTGTTTTTT.